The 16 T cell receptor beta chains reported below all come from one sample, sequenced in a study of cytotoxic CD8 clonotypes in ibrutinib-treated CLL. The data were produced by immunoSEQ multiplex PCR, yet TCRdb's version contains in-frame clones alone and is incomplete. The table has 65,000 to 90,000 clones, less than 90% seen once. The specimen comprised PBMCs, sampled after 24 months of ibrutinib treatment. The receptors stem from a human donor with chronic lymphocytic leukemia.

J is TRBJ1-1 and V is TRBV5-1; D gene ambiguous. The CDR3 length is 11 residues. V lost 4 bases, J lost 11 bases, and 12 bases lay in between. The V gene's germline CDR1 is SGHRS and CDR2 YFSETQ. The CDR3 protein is CASSGGVGAFF. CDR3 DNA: TGCGCCAGCAGCGGTGGCGTGGGGGCTTTCTTT.

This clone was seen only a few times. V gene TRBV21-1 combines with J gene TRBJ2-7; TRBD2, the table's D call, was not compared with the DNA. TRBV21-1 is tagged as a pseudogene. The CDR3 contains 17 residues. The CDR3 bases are TGTGCCAGCAGCACTAGGCGGCCACGGGGGGGTGCCTACGAGCAGTACTTC. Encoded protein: CASSTRRPRGGAYEQYF.

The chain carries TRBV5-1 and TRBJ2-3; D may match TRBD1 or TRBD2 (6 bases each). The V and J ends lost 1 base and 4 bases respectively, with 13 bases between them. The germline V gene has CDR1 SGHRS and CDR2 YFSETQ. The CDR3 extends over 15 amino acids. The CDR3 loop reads CASSLSRGAADTQYF. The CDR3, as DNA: TGCGCCAGCAGCTTGTCTAGGGGGGCCGCAGATACGCAGTATTTT.

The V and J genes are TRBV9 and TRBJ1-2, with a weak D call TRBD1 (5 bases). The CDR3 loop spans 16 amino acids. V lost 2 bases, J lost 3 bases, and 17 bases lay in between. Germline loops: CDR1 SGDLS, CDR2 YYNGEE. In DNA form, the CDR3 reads TGTGCCAGCAGCGTTCAGACAGCCGCCACATACTATGGCTACACCTTC. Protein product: CASSVQTAATYYGYTF.

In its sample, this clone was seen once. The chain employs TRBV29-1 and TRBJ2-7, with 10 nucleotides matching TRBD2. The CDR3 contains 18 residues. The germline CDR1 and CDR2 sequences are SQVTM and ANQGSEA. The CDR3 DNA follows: TGCAGGCCGTCTTATTTGAGGGGGATTAGCGGGAGGTGCTACGAGCAGTACTTC. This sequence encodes CRPSYLRGISGRCYEQYF.

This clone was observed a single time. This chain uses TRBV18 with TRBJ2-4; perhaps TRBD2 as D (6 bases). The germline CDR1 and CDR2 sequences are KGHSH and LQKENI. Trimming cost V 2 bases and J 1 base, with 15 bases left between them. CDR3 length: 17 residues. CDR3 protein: CASSPLSGRGAKNIQYF. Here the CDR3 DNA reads TGTGCCAGCTCACCATTATCGGGTCGGGGGGCCAAAAACATTCAGTACTTC.

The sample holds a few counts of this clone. CDR3 protein: CASSFGVTDGYTF. CDR3 coding DNA: TGTGCCAGCAGCTTCGGGGTTACGGATGGCTACACCTTC. J is TRBJ1-2 and V is TRBV5-6, with D unresolved. The germline gives CDR1 SGHDT, CDR2 YYEEEE. The CDR3 length is 13 residues. V dropped 2 bases and J dropped 6 bases, with 11 bases sitting between them.

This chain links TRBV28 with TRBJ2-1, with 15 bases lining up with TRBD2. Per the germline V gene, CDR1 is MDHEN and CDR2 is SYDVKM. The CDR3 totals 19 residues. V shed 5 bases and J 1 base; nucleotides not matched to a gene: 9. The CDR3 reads CASSRPGLAGGWSYNEQFF. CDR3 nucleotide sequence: TGTGCCAGCAGTAGGCCCGGACTAGCGGGAGGGTGGTCCTACAATGAGCAGTTCTTC.

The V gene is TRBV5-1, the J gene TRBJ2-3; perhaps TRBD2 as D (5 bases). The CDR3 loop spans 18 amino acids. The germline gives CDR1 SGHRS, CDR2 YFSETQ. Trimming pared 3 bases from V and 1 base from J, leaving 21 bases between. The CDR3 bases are TGCGCCAGCAGCTCTGGCTTGATTAGTGGGAGAGGCACAGATACGCAGTATTTT. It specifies CASSSGLISGRGTDTQYF.

In DNA, the CDR3 is TGTGCCAGCAGTTTATTGGCGGGAGGGTTAGATACGCAGTATTTT. Protein product: CASSLLAGGLDTQYF. The rearrangement uses TRBV28 and TRBJ2-3; the match to TRBD2 covers 9 bases. This CDR3 is built from 15 residues. Germline V CDR1 and CDR2: MDHEN, SYDVKM. V shed 1 base, J shed 5 bases, and the junction held 4 bases outside the gene matches. The whole variable domain, filled in from reference TRBV28 and TRBJ2-3, reads DVKVTQSSRYLVKRTGEKVFLECVQDMDHENMFWYRQDPGLGLRLIYFSYDVKMKEKGDIPEGYSVSREKKERFSLILESASTNQTSMYLCASSLLAGGLDTQYFGPGTRLTVL.

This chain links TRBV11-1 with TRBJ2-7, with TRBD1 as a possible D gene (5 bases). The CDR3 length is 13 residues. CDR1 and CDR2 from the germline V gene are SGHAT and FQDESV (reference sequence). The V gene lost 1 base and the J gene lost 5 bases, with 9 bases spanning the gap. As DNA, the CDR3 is TGTGCCAGCAGCTTAGACAGGTACAACGAGCAGTACTTC. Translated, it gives CASSLDRYNEQYF.

CDR3 region: CAAEERGSSYEQYF. The CDR3 nucleotides read TGTGCCGCAGAAGAACGGGGCTCTTCCTACGAGCAGTACTTC. V is TRBV6-6 and J is TRBJ2-7; D may match TRBD1 or TRBD2 (5 bases each). Between the trimmed V and J ends, which lost 11 bases and 1 base, there was a span of 18 bases. Per the germline V gene, CDR1 is MNHNY and CDR2 is SVGAGI (reference sequence). The CDR3 covers 14 residues.

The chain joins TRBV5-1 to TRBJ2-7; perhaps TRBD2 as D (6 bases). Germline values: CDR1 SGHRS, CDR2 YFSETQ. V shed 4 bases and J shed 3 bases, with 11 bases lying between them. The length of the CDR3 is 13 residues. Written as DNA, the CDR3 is TGCGCCAGCAGCCGGGACTTGATCTACGAGCAGTACTTC. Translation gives CASSRDLIYEQYF. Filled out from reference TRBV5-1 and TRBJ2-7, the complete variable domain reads KAGVTQTPRYLIKTRGQQVTLSCSPISGHRSVSWYQQTPGQGLQFLFEYFSETQRNKGNFPGRFSGRQFSNSRSEMNVSTLELGDSALYLCASSRDLIYEQYFGPGTRLTVT.

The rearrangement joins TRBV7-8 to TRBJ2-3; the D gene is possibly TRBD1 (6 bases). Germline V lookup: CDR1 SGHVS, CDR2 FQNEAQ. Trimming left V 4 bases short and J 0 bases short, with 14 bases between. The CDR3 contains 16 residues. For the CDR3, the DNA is TGTGCCAGCAGCTCTTCGACAGGATCTAGCACAGATACGCAGTATTTT. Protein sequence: CASSSSTGSSTDTQYF.

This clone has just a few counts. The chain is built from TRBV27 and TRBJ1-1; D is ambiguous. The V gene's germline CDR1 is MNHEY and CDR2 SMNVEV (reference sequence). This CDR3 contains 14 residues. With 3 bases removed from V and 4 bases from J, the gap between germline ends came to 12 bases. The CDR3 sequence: CASSFAGYGTEAFF. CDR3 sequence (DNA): TGTGCCAGCAGTTTTGCGGGGTACGGCACTGAAGCTTTCTTT.

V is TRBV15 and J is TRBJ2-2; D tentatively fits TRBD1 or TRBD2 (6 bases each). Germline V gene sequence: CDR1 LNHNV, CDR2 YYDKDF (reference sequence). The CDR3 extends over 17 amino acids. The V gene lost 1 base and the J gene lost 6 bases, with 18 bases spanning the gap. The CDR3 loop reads CATSRAGGGIFPGELFF. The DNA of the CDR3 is TGTGCCACCAGCAGAGCCGGGGGCGGGATCTTCCCCGGGGAGCTGTTTTTT.